This TCR beta chain is drawn from a study of control samples from healthy donors and cancer patients. Generated by immunoSEQ multiplex PCR, the TCRdb table keeps only in-frame clones and is missing some. This table has roughly 100,000 clones, roughly 86% appearing once. Sequenced: blood. This sequence was found in a woman aged 50 to 60 in good health.

CDR3 region: CASSRRTSASEQYF. The CDR3 DNA reads as TGTGCCAGCAGCCGTAGGACTAGCGCTTCCGAGCAGTACTTC. The rearrangement uses TRBV3-1 (or the pseudogene TRBV3-2) and TRBJ2-7; 9 bases agree with TRBD2. Germline trimming cut 4 bases from V and 6 bases from J; bases unmatched to any gene: 7. The CDR3 length is 14 residues. Germline-derived CDR1 and CDR2 are LGHDT and YNNKEL (reference sequence).